This entry features one TCR beta chain sequence. The antigen is unknown. Donors likely had unrecorded immune exposures despite being nominally healthy when sampled. The sample originates from a study of cytomegalovirus exposure and HLA in healthy donors. CDR3 size: 14 residues. Per the germline V gene, CDR1 is SGHRS and CDR2 is YFSETQ. J was trimmed by 4 bases and V by 6 bases; bases with no gene match: 8. The PCR used 60 Vbeta and 13 Jbeta primers. Profiling relied on immunoSEQ multiplex PCR, and the TCRdb table lists in-frame clones only, not all of them. This repertoire shows about 140,000 clones, roughly 75% found once; its top ten account for 6.8%. Overall study findings and caveats: Among donors in an Asian-associated ancestry cluster, a later analysis reportedly found fewer N-insertions than the roughly 650-donor mean. Associated with cytomegalovirus, according to the listing, were about 160 TCR beta chains. Most CMV-associated TCR beta chains appeared HLA-restricted in a later analysis.

The chain carries TRBV5-1 and TRBJ2-3; 7 bases are shared with TRBD2. The specimen sequenced was PBMCs. The sequence came from a middle-aged man in good health and CMV-seropositive. CDR3 nucleotide sequence: TGCGCCAGCAAGCTAGCGGAAGTAGCAGATACGCAGTATTTT. It codes for CASKLAEVADTQYF.